Each of the 16 T cell receptor beta chains below was sequenced from the same sample in a study of T cells in Graves' hyperthyroidism and ophthalmopathy. Amplification of TCR beta CDR3 regions used RNA as the template. Carried out on the TCR CDR3, a first-round RT-PCR used the HTBI primer set. Via MiXCR, TCRdb re-called the multiplex PCR reads, giving one row per CDR3 protein. The sample shows 200,000 or so distinct CDR3 sequences, about a sixth of them seen only once. Material: blood. These receptors were taken from a woman in her forties or fifties with Graves' hyperthyroidism.

This clonotype was picked up many times. The chain recombines TRBV12-3 or TRBV12-4 with TRBJ1-2; D is unresolved. This CDR3 region has 14 residues. The V gene lost 5 bases and the J gene lost 4 bases, with 14 bases spanning the gap. CDR3 protein: CASSPRTRTYGYTF. The CDR3 DNA sequence: TGTGCCAGCAGTCCACGGACCCGGACCTATGGCTACACCTTC.

The gene calls are TRBV2 and TRBJ1-2; 7 bases line up with TRBD1. The CDR3 contains 14 residues. Germline V CDR1 and CDR2: SNHLY, FYNNEI. The ends lost 7 bases at V and 4 bases at J; junction bases unmatched: 9. The CDR3: CASKRDRRGYGYTF. DNA of the CDR3: TGTGCCAGCAAGAGGGACAGAAGGGGCTATGGCTACACCTTC.

This clonotype appeared many times. V and J are TRBV30 and TRBJ2-7; 9 bases align to TRBD1. J lost 3 bases, V lost 3 bases, and 9 bases had no gene match. This CDR3 comprises 15 residues. Germline-derived CDR1 and CDR2 are GTSNPN and SVGIG (reference sequence). The CDR3 spells CAWRGRGQGSYEQYF. The DNA for the CDR3 is TGTGCCTGGAGGGGCCGGGGACAGGGAAGCTACGAGCAGTACTTC.

This clonotype has just a few counts. The chain uses TRBV5-1 and TRBJ2-4; TRBD2 agrees at 8 bases. Trimming removed 4 bases from V and 4 bases from J; junction bases left unmatched: 4. Per germline, CDR1 SGHRS and CDR2 YFSETQ. This CDR3 region has 14 residues. The CDR3, as DNA: TGCGCCAGCAGCCCGAGCGGGGGTAAAAACATTCAGTACTTC. Amino acid sequence: CASSPSGGKNIQYF.

This clonotype occurred many times. The chain recombines TRBV7-9 with TRBJ1-5, with D perhaps TRBD1 (5 bases). The V end lost 5 bases, the J end lost 4 bases, and 9 bases lay between the germline ends. CDR1 and CDR2 from the germline V gene are SEHNR and FQNEAQ (reference sequence). This CDR3 is built from 13 residues. CDR3 sequence reads: CASSPRGNQPQHF. In DNA form, the CDR3 reads TGTGCCAGCAGCCCGAGGGGAAATCAGCCCCAGCATTTT.

Of note for this clonotype: Possible read error: a much larger clone is one base away. The CDR3 carries no conserved terminal phenylalanine or tryptophan, so it likely arises from a read error. CDR3 sequence: CSARDEALPYNEQFL. CDR3 DNA: TGCAGTGCTAGAGATGAGGCCTTACCCTACAATGAGCAGTTCCTC. V and J are TRBV20-1 and TRBJ2-1; D is undetermined. Trimming removed 0 bases from V and 2 bases from J, with 11 bases in between. CDR3 length: 15 residues. CDR1 is DFQATT, CDR2 SNEGSKA, per germline (reference sequence).

This clonotype was recorded at least ten times. The J gene is TRBJ1-2, the V gene TRBV20-1, with a weak D call TRBD1 (5 bases). Germline assignment: CDR1 DFQATT and CDR2 SNEGSKA (reference sequence). The CDR3 runs 16 residues. Trimming took off 5 bases at V and 3 bases at J, with 22 bases between the two ends. As DNA, the CDR3 is TGCAGTGCTCCGGACAAAATTTCCAACAAGGACTATGGCTACACCTTC. It codes for CSAPDKISNKDYGYTF.

There are many counts of this clonotype. This chain uses TRBV12-3 or TRBV12-4 with TRBJ1-5; a weak D match, TRBD1 (5 bases). Between the trimmed V and J ends, which lost 3 bases and 6 bases, there was a span of 15 bases. The CDR3 runs to 15 residues. CDR3: CASSFGGSDSQPQHF. CDR3 in DNA: TGTGCCAGCAGTTTCGGGGGTTCAGATTCTCAGCCCCAGCATTTT.

The chain employs TRBV19 and TRBJ2-5, with D maybe TRBD2 (5 bases). Germline assignment: CDR1 LNHDA and CDR2 SQIVND (reference sequence). V gave up 8 bases and J gave up 2 bases, with 15 bases separating them. This CDR3 contains 14 residues. For the CDR3, the DNA is TGTGCCAGTGGCCCCACCGGGGTTCAAGAGACCCAGTACTTC. Translated, it gives CASGPTGVQETQYF.

V usage is TRBV9 and J usage is TRBJ1-1; 10 bases are a match to TRBD1. Germline CDR1 and CDR2: SGDLS and YYNGEE. The CDR3 sequence is 14 residues long. Losses at the gene ends were 3 bases for V and 7 bases for J; bases not matched to a gene: 6. The CDR3 DNA reads as TGTGCCAGCAGCGAGACAGGGGGCTGGGGTGAAGCTTTCTTT. Residues: CASSETGGWGEAFF. Combining the CDR3 with reference TRBV9 and TRBJ1-1 gives the whole variable domain DSGVTQTPKHLITATGQRVTLRCSPRSGDLSVYWYQQSLDQGLQFLIQYYNGEERAKGNILERFSAQQFPDLHSELNLSSLELGDSALYFCASSETGGWGEAFFGQGTRLTVV.

V is TRBV14 and J is TRBJ2-2; weak D call: TRBD2 (5 bases). CDR3 size: 13 residues. V lost 2 bases, J lost 6 bases, and 7 bases lay in between. Germline V gives CDR1 SGHDN, CDR2 FVKESK. The DNA of the CDR3 is TGTGCCAGCAGCCAATTAGCGTCCGGGGAGCTGTTTTTT. Translated, it gives CASSQLASGELFF. Looking up the rest from reference TRBV14 and TRBJ2-2 gives the full variable domain: EAGVTQFPSHSVIEKGQTVTLRCDPISGHDNLYWYRRVMGKEIKFLLHFVKESKQDESGMPNNRFLAERTGGTYSTLKVQPAELEDSGVYFCASSQLASGELFFGEGSRLTVL.

The rearrangement joins TRBV28 to TRBJ2-1, with D maybe TRBD2 (5 bases). V lost 5 bases to trimming and J lost 2 bases, with 19 bases between them. CDR3 length: 17 residues. The germline gives CDR1 MDHEN, CDR2 SYDVKM. The CDR3 sequence is CASSTLMGEEAYNEQFF. The CDR3 nucleotides are TGTGCCAGCAGTACCCTGATGGGAGAGGAGGCCTACAATGAGCAGTTCTTC.

This clonotype was counted at least ten times. The chain links TRBV7-3 to TRBJ2-3; D gene ambiguous. The CDR3 length is 15 residues. Germline V lookup: CDR1 SGHTA, CDR2 FQGTGA. V was pared by 2 bases and J by 0 bases, with 9 bases between. The CDR3 DNA is TGTGCCAGCAGCTTATCCCCGACTAGCACAGATACGCAGTATTTT. It yields the protein CASSLSPTSTDTQYF.

V gene TRBV5-1 combines with J gene TRBJ2-2, with no clear D. CDR1 is SGHRS, CDR2 YFSETQ, per germline. The CDR3 has 14 residues. Trimming removed 7 bases from V and 3 bases from J, with 13 bases in between. CDR3 sequence reads: CASQDRVDTGELFF. CDR3 coding DNA: TGCGCCAGCCAAGACCGGGTGGACACCGGGGAGCTGTTTTTT.

This clonotype appeared many times. The chain recombines TRBV2 with TRBJ2-3, with TRBD2 matching over 13 bases. V was clipped by 7 bases and J by 2 bases; unmatched bases: 9. The CDR3 totals 17 residues. Germline-derived CDR1 and CDR2 are SNHLY and FYNNEI. The CDR3 nucleotides read TGTGCCAGCAACCAGGGACTAGCGGGGATGATCACAGATACGCAGTATTTT. Encoded protein: CASNQGLAGMITDTQYF.

With respect to this clonotype: A junction boundary mismatches the germline segment, possibly from a read error. The chain links TRBV6-1 to TRBJ2-1; 11 nucleotides agree with TRBD2. Germline CDR1 is MNHNS and CDR2 is SASEGT. CDR3 size: 15 residues. CDR3 sequence reads: CASREDSGRAPEQFF. CDR3 sequence (DNA): TGTGCCAGCAGAGAAGATAGCGGGAGGGCCCCTGAGCAGTTCTTC.